This section outlines one T cell receptor beta chain sequence together with its context. This specimen comes from a study of CD8 T cells in Susac syndrome. The RNA, about 0.5 to 1 ug, was put through reverse transcription using random hexamers. Across 54 Vbeta and 13 Jbeta, TCR beta CDR3 was amplified with immunoSEQ multiplex PCR. TCRdb reprocessed the immunoSEQ multiplex PCR reads via MiXCR and lists one record per CDR3 protein. This repertoire shows some 190,000 distinct CDR3 sequences, 94% found once; its top ten account for about 0.15%. There are 17 residues in the CDR3. The junction had 10 bases not matched to a gene; V was cut back by 4 bases and J by 0 bases.

Sequencing was performed on CD4+ T cells from PBMCs. This TCR came from a human donor with Susac syndrome. The chain couples TRBV12-3 or TRBV12-4 to TRBJ2-5; 8 bases match TRBD1. Written as DNA, the CDR3 is TGTGCCAGCAGTTCCGCTGTCTGGACAGGGAACCAAGAGACCCAGTACTTC. Its translation: CASSSAVWTGNQETQYF.